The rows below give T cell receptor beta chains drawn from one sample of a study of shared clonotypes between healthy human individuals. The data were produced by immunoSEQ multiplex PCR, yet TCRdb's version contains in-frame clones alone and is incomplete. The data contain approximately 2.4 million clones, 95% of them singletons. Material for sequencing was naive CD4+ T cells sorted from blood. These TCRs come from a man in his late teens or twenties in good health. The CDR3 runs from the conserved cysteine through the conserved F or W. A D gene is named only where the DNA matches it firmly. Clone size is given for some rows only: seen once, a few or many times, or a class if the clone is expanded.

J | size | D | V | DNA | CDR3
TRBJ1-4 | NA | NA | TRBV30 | TGTGCCTTCGACCCGGGCAACTATGAAAAACTGTTTTTT | CAFDPGNYEKLFF
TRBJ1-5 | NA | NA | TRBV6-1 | TGTGCCAGCAGTGAAGCGCTGTTCGGGGCCCTGCGGCCCCAGCATTTT | CASSEALFGALRPQHF
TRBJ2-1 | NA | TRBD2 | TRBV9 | TGTGCCAGCAGCCCCCCGGGACTAGCGGGCTTCTACAATGAGCAGTTCTTC | CASSPPGLAGFYNEQFF
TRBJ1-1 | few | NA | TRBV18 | TGTGCCAGCTCACCCCAACGGGGAATTGACACTGAAGCTTTCTTT | CASSPQRGIDTEAFF
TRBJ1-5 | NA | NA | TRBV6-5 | TGTGCCAGCAGTCAAACCGATCAGCCCCAGCATTTT | CASSQTDQPQHF
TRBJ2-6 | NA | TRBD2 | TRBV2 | TGTGCCAGCAGTGTTTACGGAGCGGGGGGCAACAGACCACCCCTTAGCTCTGGGGCCAACGTCCTGACTTTC | CASSVYGAGGNRPPLSSGANVLTF
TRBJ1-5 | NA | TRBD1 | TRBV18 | TGTGCCAGCTCACCAGAGGGACAGGGGAATCAGCCCCAGCATTTT | CASSPEGQGNQPQHF
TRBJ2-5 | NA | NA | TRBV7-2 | TGTGCCAGCAGCTTAGGGGGGAGCCAAGAGACCCAGTACTTC | CASSLGGSQETQYF
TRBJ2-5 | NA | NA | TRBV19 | TGTGCCAGTAGTAGGCAGCAAGAGACCCAGTACTTC | CASSRQQETQYF
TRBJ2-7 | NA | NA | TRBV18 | TGTGCCAGCTCACCACCGTGGGTGGGACCGGGATACGAGCAGTACTTC | CASSPPWVGPGYEQYF
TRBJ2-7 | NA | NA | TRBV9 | TGTGCCAGCAGCGTATTAGATTTCTCCTACGAGCAGTACTTC | CASSVLDFSYEQYF
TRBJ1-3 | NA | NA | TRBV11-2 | TGTGCCAGCAGCTTGGACAGTTTCTCTGGAAACACCATATATTTT | CASSLDSFSGNTIYF
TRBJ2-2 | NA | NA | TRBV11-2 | TGTGCCAGCAGCTTAGTGCTCGGGGAGCTGTTTTTT | CASSLVLGELFF
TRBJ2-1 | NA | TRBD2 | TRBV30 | TGTGCCTGGAGTACAGCGGGAGGGTGGAATGAGCAGTTCTTC | CAWSTAGGWNEQFF
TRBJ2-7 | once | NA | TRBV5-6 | TGTGCCAGCAGCTCGGGGCGAGGGGGTCCCCTCCGCGAGCAGTACTTC | CASSSGRGGPLREQYF
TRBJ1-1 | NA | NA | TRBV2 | TGTGCCAGCAGTGAATCGCAGCCTGCCCTGAACACTGAAGCTTTCTTT | CASSESQPALNTEAFF
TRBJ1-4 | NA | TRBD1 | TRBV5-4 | TGTGCCAGCAGTCTTATCGGACAGGGTAGTAATGAAAAACTGTTTTTT | CASSLIGQGSNEKLFF
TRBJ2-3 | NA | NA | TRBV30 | TGTGCCTGGAGTGTTTGGGGAAGCGGCACAGATACGCAGTATTTT | CAWSVWGSGTDTQYF
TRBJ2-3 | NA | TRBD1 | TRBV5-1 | TGCGCCAGCAGACAGGGGGCGGGCGATACGCAGTATTTT | CASRQGAGDTQYF
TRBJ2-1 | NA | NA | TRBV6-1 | TGTGCCAGCTACATTTACAATGAGCAGTTCTTC | CASYIYNEQFF
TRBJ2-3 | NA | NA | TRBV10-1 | TGCGCCAGCAACGGACAGCTCACAGATACGCAGTATTTT | CASNGQLTDTQYF
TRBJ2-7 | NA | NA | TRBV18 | TGTGCCAGCTCACCACCAGCGGTCCCCTACGAGCAGTACTTC | CASSPPAVPYEQYF